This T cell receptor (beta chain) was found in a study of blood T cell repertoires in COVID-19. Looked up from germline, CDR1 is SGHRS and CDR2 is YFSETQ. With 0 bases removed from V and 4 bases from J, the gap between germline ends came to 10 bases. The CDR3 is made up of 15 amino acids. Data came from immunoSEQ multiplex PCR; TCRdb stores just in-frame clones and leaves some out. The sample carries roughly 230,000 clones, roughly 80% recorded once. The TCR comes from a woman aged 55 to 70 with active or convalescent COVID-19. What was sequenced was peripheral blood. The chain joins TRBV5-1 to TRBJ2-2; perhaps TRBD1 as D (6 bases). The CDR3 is CASSLEGVGTGELFF. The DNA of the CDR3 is TGCGCCAGCAGCTTGGAGGGGGTTGGCACCGGGGAGCTGTTTTTT.